Detailed here is one TCR beta chain. Its antigen is unidentified. The investigators reverse transcribed all of the isolated RNA, so they sequenced expressed TCRB transcripts. Reads from naive, central memory and regulatory T cell samples averaged around 3.6 million. The method was immunoSEQ multiplex PCR; TCRdb's version includes in-frame clones alone and lacks a portion of them. The table records about 660,000 clones, roughly 13% of them present only once. The germline CDR1 and CDR2 sequences are SGHVS and FQNEAQ. The CDR3 runs to 13 residues. The V and J ends lost 3 bases and 2 bases respectively, with 4 bases between them. The sample comes from a study of beta chain features in type 1 diabetes. Notes on the study in general: Moderate yet significant TCRB CDR3 shortening was seen in Type 1 diabetes patients in all four CD4+ subsets. Patients with type 1 diabetes carried fewer insertions and had more deletions at their VDJ junctions.

The V and J genes are TRBV7-8 and TRBJ2-2; no definite D call. The source material was naive CD4+ T cells from blood. The TCR originated in a man between 18 and 29 years old with type 1 diabetes. The CDR3 nucleotides read TGTGCCAGCAGCTTGGGTAACACCGGGGAGCTGTTTTTT. Translating gives CASSLGNTGELFF.